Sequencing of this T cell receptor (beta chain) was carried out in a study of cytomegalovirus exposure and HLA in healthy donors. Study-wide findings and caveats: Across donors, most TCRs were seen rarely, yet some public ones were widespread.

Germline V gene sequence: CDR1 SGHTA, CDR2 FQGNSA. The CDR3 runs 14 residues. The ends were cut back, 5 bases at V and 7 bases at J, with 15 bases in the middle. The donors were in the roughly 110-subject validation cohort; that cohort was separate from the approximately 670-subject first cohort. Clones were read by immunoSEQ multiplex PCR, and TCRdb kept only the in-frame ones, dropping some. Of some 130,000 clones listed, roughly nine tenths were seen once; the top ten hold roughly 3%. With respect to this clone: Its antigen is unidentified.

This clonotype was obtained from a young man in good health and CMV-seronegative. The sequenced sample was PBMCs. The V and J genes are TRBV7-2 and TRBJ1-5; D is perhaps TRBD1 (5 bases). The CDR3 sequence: CASSPAGGYQPQHF. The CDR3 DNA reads TGTGCCAGCAGCCCGGCTGGGGGGTACCAGCCCCAGCATTTT. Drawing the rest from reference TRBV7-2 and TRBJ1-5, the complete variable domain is GAGVSQSPSNKVTEKGKDVELRCDPISGHTALYWYRQSLGQGLEFLIYFQGNSAPDKSGLPSDRFSAERTGGSVSTLTIQRTQQEDSAVYLCASSPAGGYQPQHFGDGTRLSIL.